A single sample is the source of the 24 T cell receptor beta chains below, sequenced in a study of technical replicates of blood from a handful of donors. The table came from immunoSEQ multiplex PCR; TCRdb's copy has only in-frame clones and leaves some out. The sample lists roughly 76,000 clones, around 94% occurring once. The sequenced sample was T cells isolated from PBMCs. The source is a human donor in good health.

The J gene is TRBJ2-7, the V gene TRBV6-5, with D unresolved. The CDR3 is 13 amino acids. Per germline, CDR1 MNHEY and CDR2 SVGAGI. Trimming pared 5 bases from V and 4 bases from J, leaving 12 bases between. The CDR3 DNA follows: TGTGCCAGCAGTCTGTCCGGGTCGTACGAGCAGTACTTC. It encodes CASSLSGSYEQYF.

The J gene is TRBJ2-3, the V gene TRBV19; D is unclear. Germline V CDR1 and CDR2: LNHDA, SQIVND (reference sequence). This CDR3 is 11 amino acids long. Between the trimmed V and J ends, which lost 6 bases and 6 bases, there was a span of 7 bases. Written as DNA, the CDR3 is TGTGCCAGTAGGAGCTGGGATACGCAGTATTTT. The encoded protein is CASRSWDTQYF.

The chain recombines TRBV27 with TRBJ2-1, with D maybe TRBD2 (5 bases). V was shortened by 0 bases and J by 5 bases, with 5 bases between the two germline ends. The CDR3 contains 13 residues. Germline V lookup: CDR1 MNHEY, CDR2 SMNVEV (reference sequence). This CDR3 is CASSLSGNNEQFF. CDR3 DNA: TGTGCCAGCAGTTTATCCGGGAACAATGAGCAGTTCTTC.

This chain connects TRBV19 to TRBJ1-4, with a tentative D call TRBD1 (5 bases). V dropped 6 bases and J dropped 0 bases, with 14 bases sitting between them. Germline-derived CDR1 and CDR2 are LNHDA and SQIVND (reference sequence). The CDR3 runs 16 residues. The DNA for the CDR3 is TGTGCCAGTAGCTGGGCAGGGAAAGCAACTAATGAAAAACTGTTTTTT. The encoded protein is CASSWAGKATNEKLFF.

The gene calls are TRBV23-1 and TRBJ1-4; 8 bases agree with TRBD1. Being an ORF, TRBV23-1 has a function that is uncertain. This CDR3 has 21 residues. V trimming: 8 bases; J trimming: 0 bases; junction bases outside the gene matches: 23. CDR3 coding DNA: TGCGCCAGCCGCCCAAAGGTTCCAGGGACAGGAGTAGTCTCAACTAATGAAAAACTGTTTTTT. Protein product: CASRPKVPGTGVVSTNEKLFF.

The chain has TRBV19 and TRBJ1-1; D not certain. Germline V lookup: CDR1 LNHDA, CDR2 SQIVND (reference sequence). V dropped 4 bases and J dropped 5 bases, with 8 bases sitting between them. The CDR3 is made up of 12 amino acids. The CDR3 region has the DNA TGTGCCAGTAGTACCGGGATGACTGAAGCTTTCTTT. Amino acids: CASSTGMTEAFF.

V usage is TRBV19 and J usage is TRBJ2-3, with 11 positions matching TRBD2. The CDR3 covers 18 residues. Germline loops: CDR1 LNHDA, CDR2 SQIVND (reference sequence). With V trimmed by 5 bases and J by 5 bases, 15 bases remained unmatched. The CDR3, as DNA: TGTGCCAGTAGTGACTGGGTCAATAGCGGGAGGGGAGAAGATACGCAGTATTTT. It is translated as CASSDWVNSGRGEDTQYF.

V gene TRBV6-1 combines with J gene TRBJ2-6; D call uncertain. V was cut by 0 bases and J by 2 bases, with 14 bases left in between. Germline CDR1 MNHNS, CDR2 SASEGT. The CDR3 consists of 18 residues. In DNA, the CDR3 is TGTGCCAGCAGTGAAGCGAGATATGGAGTGGCTGGGGCCAACGTCCTGACTTTC. Amino acids: CASSEARYGVAGANVLTF.

The chain employs TRBV5-5 and TRBJ1-5; D perhaps matches TRBD1 (5 bases). This CDR3 spans 16 amino acids. Germline values: CDR1 SGHKS, CDR2 YYEKEE (reference sequence). Between the trimmed V and J ends, which lost 1 base and 0 bases, there was a span of 11 bases. CDR3 loop: CASSLFGDFSNQPQHF. Here the CDR3 DNA reads TGTGCCAGCAGCTTGTTTGGGGACTTTAGCAATCAGCCCCAGCATTTT.

The chain links TRBV5-1 to TRBJ2-7; weak D call: TRBD2 (6 bases). Looked up from germline, CDR1 is SGHRS and CDR2 is YFSETQ. CDR3 length equals 16 residues. V was pared by 0 bases and J by 4 bases, with 17 bases between. The CDR3 region is CASSLEVGGPGYEQYF. CDR3 in DNA: TGCGCCAGCAGCTTGGAGGTGGGAGGACCGGGTTACGAGCAGTACTTC.

The rearrangement uses TRBV9 and TRBJ2-2; a possible D gene is TRBD2 (5 bases). This CDR3 has 16 residues. The V end lost 6 bases, the J end lost 1 base, and 16 bases lay between the germline ends. Germline loops: CDR1 SGDLS, CDR2 YYNGEE. This chain's CDR3 is CASTPSGGRNTGELFF. CDR3 bases: TGTGCCAGCACCCCGTCGGGTGGGAGGAACACCGGGGAGCTGTTTTTT.

The chain carries TRBV28 and TRBJ1-5; D perhaps matches TRBD1 (5 bases). V shed 5 bases and J shed 5 bases, with 16 bases lying between them. The germline V gene encodes CDR1 MDHEN and CDR2 SYDVKM. The length of the CDR3 is 15 residues. The CDR3 sequence is CASSPIRQFHQPQHF. Written as DNA, the CDR3 is TGTGCCAGCAGTCCCATTAGACAGTTCCATCAGCCCCAGCATTTT.

The genes are TRBV2 and TRBJ1-2, with a tentative D call TRBD1 (5 bases). V was trimmed by 7 bases and J by 4 bases, leaving 13 bases between them. In germline, CDR1 is SNHLY, CDR2 FYNNEI. The CDR3 is 13 amino acids. The CDR3 sequence: CASIARVVYGYTF. DNA for the CDR3: TGTGCCAGCATCGCCAGGGTCGTCTATGGCTACACCTTC.

The V and J genes are TRBV15 and TRBJ1-1; the match to TRBD1 covers 12 bases. V lost 4 bases and J lost 5; bases outside the gene matches: 8. There are 16 residues in the CDR3. The germline V gene has CDR1 LNHNV and CDR2 YYDKDF (reference sequence). The CDR3 DNA reads TGTGCCACCAGCAAAGGGGGGACAGGGGGCCGGACTGAAGCTTTCTTT. Translation gives CATSKGGTGGRTEAFF.

V and J are TRBV28 and TRBJ1-2, with 8 bases that match TRBD1. J lost 4 bases, V lost 5 bases, and 9 bases had no gene match. In germline, CDR1 is MDHEN, CDR2 SYDVKM. This CDR3 spans 15 amino acids. DNA of the CDR3: TGTGCCAGCAGTCTCCGGGACAGGAGCCCCTATGGCTACACCTTC. This translates into CASSLRDRSPYGYTF.

This clone was seen a single time. The chain joins TRBV10-1 to TRBJ2-7, with 7 bases identical to TRBD2. The CDR3 extends over 14 amino acids. Germline assignment: CDR1 WNHNN and CDR2 SYGVQD (reference sequence). Trimming took 5 bases from V and 5 from J; bases not matched to a gene: 9. The CDR3 DNA reads as TGCGCCAGCAGTATCGGCGGGAGTACGGACGAGCAGTACTTC. This translates into CASSIGGSTDEQYF.

Only a few counts were recorded for this clone. V gene TRBV6-5 combines with J gene TRBJ1-2; 8 bases are a match to TRBD1. The V segment lost 2 bases and the J segment 4 bases; nucleotides outside the gene matches: 3. The germline gives CDR1 MNHEY, CDR2 SVGAGI. The CDR3 runs 14 residues. The CDR3 DNA is TGTGCCAGCAGTTACGGACAGGGATTCTATGGCTACACCTTC. It translates to CASSYGQGFYGYTF.

V usage is TRBV9 and J usage is TRBJ1-4; TRBD1 agrees at 7 bases. This CDR3 is 16 amino acids long. The germline CDR1 and CDR2 sequences are SGDLS and YYNGEE. Unmatched junction bases numbered 10, after V lost 4 bases and J lost 4 bases. CDR3 DNA: TGTGCCAGCAGCCCGGATGCAGGGGGAGATAATGAAAAACTGTTTTTT. Amino acids: CASSPDAGGDNEKLFF.

V usage is TRBV9 and J usage is TRBJ2-5; TRBD1 matches at 7 bases. The CDR3 has 15 amino acids. Germline V gene data show CDR1 as SGDLS and CDR2 as YYNGEE. V lost 0 bases to trimming and J lost 0 bases; unmatched junction nucleotides: 2. The CDR3 nucleotides read TGTGCCAGCAGCGTAGGGGGACAGAACCAAGAGACCCAGTACTTC. Protein sequence: CASSVGGQNQETQYF.

Here the CDR3 DNA reads TGCAGCGTTGTAGACCGGGACAGGCAAGAGACCCAGTACTTC. Protein: CSVVDRDRQETQYF. J is TRBJ2-5 and V is TRBV29-1; 8 nucleotides align to TRBD1. Trimming removed 4 bases from V and 2 bases from J; junction bases left unmatched: 6. Looked up from germline, CDR1 is SQVTM and CDR2 is ANQGSEA. This CDR3 has 14 residues.

The chain has TRBV18 and TRBJ2-5; tentative D call: TRBD2 (5 bases). The V gene's germline CDR1 is KGHSH and CDR2 LQKENI. Trimming stripped 2 bases from V and 2 bases from J, with 6 bases between. The CDR3 is 13 amino acids. The DNA of the CDR3 is TGTGCCAGCTCACCATGGGAGCAAGAGACCCAGTACTTC. Translating it yields CASSPWEQETQYF.

V is TRBV7-2 and J is TRBJ2-7, with 10 nucleotides matching TRBD2. J was trimmed by 2 bases and V by 1 base; bases with no gene match: 5. The CDR3 totals 16 residues. The germline V gene has CDR1 SGHTA and CDR2 FQGNSA. The CDR3 here is CASSLEGLAGAYEQYF. CDR3 bases: TGTGCCAGCAGCTTAGAAGGGCTAGCGGGAGCCTACGAGCAGTACTTC.

V is TRBV5-6 and J is TRBJ2-1; possible D gene TRBD1, 6 bases. CDR1 SGHDT and CDR2 YYEEEE come from the germline V gene. The CDR3 runs 14 residues. The V end lost 1 base, the J end lost 4 bases, and 9 bases lay between the germline ends. The CDR3 sequence is CASSLSRGYNEQFF. The CDR3 nucleotides read TGTGCCAGCAGCTTGTCCAGGGGTTACAATGAGCAGTTCTTC.

The J gene is TRBJ2-2, the V gene TRBV29-1; 7 nucleotides match TRBD2. The V segment lost 4 bases and the J segment 5 bases; nucleotides outside the gene matches: 31. The germline V gene has CDR1 SQVTM and CDR2 ANQGSEA. This CDR3 has 22 amino acids. This CDR3 is CSVAGPLAGGDVPEWVTGELFF. The CDR3, as DNA: TGCAGCGTTGCGGGTCCGTTAGCGGGTGGAGACGTACCTGAGTGGGTAACCGGGGAGCTGTTTTTT.